The 18 T cell receptor beta chains below were found in one sample sequenced in a study of cytomegalovirus exposure and HLA in healthy donors (dated by TCRdb to about 2017). To prepare the library, the immunoSEQ multiplex PCR assay was applied. A mixture of 60 forward primers for TCR Vbeta segments and 13 reverse primers for TCR Jbeta segments was used in the multiplex PCR. TCRdb mirrors the immuneACCESS table, restricted to in-frame sequences. Some clones are absent from its copies; in checked studies, under half trace to an unresolved V gene, and the reason for the others is unknown. The sample table shows about 140,000 clones, and approximately 82% are seen once. Of the sample, 10% to 12% falls within the top ten clones. Input material: PBMCs. The receptors shown here come from a man between 18 and 29 years old in good health and CMV-seropositive.

This clone was seen a handful of times. The CDR3 nucleotides are TGTGCCAGTAGTCAGGAAGCCAAAAACATTCAGTACTTC. Translation gives CASSQEAKNIQYF. V gene TRBV19 combines with J gene TRBJ2-4; D call uncertain. CDR1 is LNHDA and CDR2 is SQIVND in the germline V gene (reference sequence). The CDR3 has 13 residues. Trimming pared 5 bases from V and 0 bases from J, leaving 5 bases between.

The rearrangement uses TRBV18 and TRBJ2-3; 11 nucleotides agree with TRBD2. The CDR3 consists of 18 residues. The germline V gene encodes CDR1 KGHSH and CDR2 LQKENI. The trim removed 2 bases at V and 1 base at J, leaving 8 bases unmatched. The CDR3 region has the DNA TGTGCCAGCTCACCAGGTAGCGGGAGGGCCCTCGGCACAGATACGCAGTATTTT. The encoded protein is CASSPGSGRALGTDTQYF. Full variable domain (remainder filled in from reference TRBV18 and TRBJ2-3): NAGVMQNPRHLVRRRGQEARLRCSPMKGHSHVYWYRQLPEEGLKFMVYLQKENIIDESGMPKERFSAEFPKEGPSILRIQQVVRGDSAAYFCASSPGSGRALGTDTQYFGPGTRLTVL.

V gene TRBV5-6 combines with J gene TRBJ1-1; D is ambiguous. V dropped 0 bases and J dropped 1 base, with 10 bases sitting between them. The CDR3 runs 15 residues. Germline CDR1 SGHDT, CDR2 YYEEEE. Here the CDR3 DNA reads TGTGCCAGCAGCTTGGAACCTCCGGGGAACACTGAAGCTTTCTTT. As protein: CASSLEPPGNTEAFF.

V gene TRBV28 combines with J gene TRBJ1-1; D not certain. CDR1 and CDR2 (germline): MDHEN, SYDVKM. The CDR3 is 14 residues long. Trimming removed 3 bases from V and 0 bases from J, with 8 bases in between. The CDR3 bases are TGTGCCAGCAGTTTGAACTCCCTGAACACTGAAGCTTTCTTT. Translated, it gives CASSLNSLNTEAFF.

The chain uses TRBV18 and TRBJ2-5, with 9 positions matching TRBD2. The germline CDR1 and CDR2 sequences are KGHSH and LQKENI. The CDR3 contains 16 residues. J was trimmed by 5 bases and V by 3 bases; bases with no gene match: 10. This CDR3 is CASSPTVSGGQETQYF. The CDR3 coding sequence is TGTGCCAGCTCACCCACGGTGAGCGGGGGGCAGGAGACCCAGTACTTC.

The chain combines TRBV5-1 with TRBJ2-1, with D perhaps TRBD1 (5 bases). Between the trimmed V and J ends, which lost 3 bases and 5 bases, there was a span of 12 bases. This CDR3 region has 14 residues. The germline V gene encodes CDR1 SGHRS and CDR2 YFSETQ. The CDR3 DNA reads TGCGCCAGCAGCTATGCCAGGGCGGACAATGAGCAGTTCTTC. It codes for CASSYARADNEQFF.

The V gene is TRBV6-1, the J gene TRBJ1-4, with TRBD1 as a possible D gene (5 bases). Germline CDR1 reads MNHNS; CDR2 reads SASEGT. The CDR3 runs 14 residues. Trimming removed 5 bases at V and 6 bases at J, with 13 bases between. CDR3 sequence (DNA): TGTGCCAGCAGTTCCCTAACAGGATATGAAAAACTGTTTTTT. Its protein is CASSSLTGYEKLFF.

J is TRBJ2-3 and V is TRBV7-2; TRBD1 matches 9 bases. V was clipped by 4 bases and J by 4 bases; unmatched bases: 6. CDR1 is SGHTA and CDR2 is FQGNSA in the germline V gene. This CDR3 contains 15 residues. This chain's CDR3 is CASSWGTGGADTQYF. DNA of the CDR3: TGTGCCAGCAGCTGGGGTACAGGGGGCGCAGATACGCAGTATTTT.

This clone has just one count. The chain couples TRBV29-1 to TRBJ2-7; D possibly corresponds to TRBD2 (5 bases). Trimming took 4 bases from V and 3 from J, leaving 13 bases between them. The CDR3 length is 13 residues. CDR1 is SQVTM and CDR2 is ANQGSEA in the germline V gene. Here the CDR3 DNA reads TGCAGCGTTGGGACTCCCGGAATCTACGAGCAGTACTTC. Amino acids: CSVGTPGIYEQYF.

The chain has TRBV9 and TRBJ2-3, with a tentative D call TRBD2 (5 bases). This CDR3 spans 15 amino acids. Germline V gene sequence: CDR1 SGDLS, CDR2 YYNGEE. The V end lost 4 bases, the J end lost 2 bases, and 14 bases lay between the germline ends. The CDR3 nucleotides are TGTGCCAGCAGCTCTACGGACTTTTTCACAGATACGCAGTATTTT. Translating it yields CASSSTDFFTDTQYF.

This clone came up a few times. The chain joins TRBV4-1 to TRBJ1-2; 7 nucleotides align to TRBD1. This CDR3 comprises 16 residues. The germline V gene encodes CDR1 MGHRA and CDR2 YSYEKL. Trimming at V came to 1 base and at J to 4 bases, leaving 9 bases not matched to a gene. CDR3 sequence: CASSQGPGTAIYGYTF. As DNA, the CDR3 is TGCGCCAGCAGCCAAGGACCCGGGACAGCTATCTATGGCTACACCTTC.

Written as DNA, the CDR3 is TGTGCCAGCATGGCGGGAGGCTTCACCGGGGAGCTGTTTTTT. Protein: CASMAGGFTGELFF. The V gene is TRBV7-9, the J gene TRBJ2-2; 8 nucleotides align to TRBD2. The J segment lost 4 bases and the V segment lost 7 bases, leaving 5 bases of the junction unmatched. CDR1 and CDR2 from the germline V gene are SEHNR and FQNEAQ (reference sequence). The CDR3 runs to 14 residues.

This chain links TRBV6-4 with TRBJ2-2; 10 bases line up with TRBD2. Germline V lookup: CDR1 MRHNA, CDR2 SNTAGT. The CDR3 is 17 residues long. The V segment lost 4 bases and the J segment 6 bases; nucleotides outside the gene matches: 11. The CDR3, as DNA: TGTGCCAGCAGTGCACTCCCATCCGGGACTAGCGCCGGGGAGCTGTTTTTT. It yields the protein CASSALPSGTSAGELFF.

The V gene is TRBV9, the J gene TRBJ2-3; 8 nucleotides line up with TRBD2. The CDR3 has 18 amino acids. Germline V gives CDR1 SGDLS, CDR2 YYNGEE. V gave up 0 bases and J gave up 5 bases; unmatched junction bases: 14. The DNA of the CDR3 is TGTGCCAGCAGCGTAGCTCGAGCGGGAGACCTCCGAGGAGATACGCAGTATTTT. This gives the protein CASSVARAGDLRGDTQYF.

Only a few counts were recorded for this clone. The chain couples TRBV28 to TRBJ1-4, with D possibly being TRBD1 (5 bases). The CDR3 is 17 amino acids. Trimming removed 3 bases from V and 2 bases from J, with 16 bases in between. The germline gives CDR1 MDHEN, CDR2 SYDVKM. The DNA of the CDR3 is TGTGCCAGCAGTTTCGGGGGAATAGTGGCGACTAATGAAAAACTGTTTTTT. The encoded protein is CASSFGGIVATNEKLFF.

This clone was observed a few times. The DNA for the CDR3 is TGTGCCAGTACCCCGACAGGGCGCAATCAGCCCCAGCATTTT. Protein product: CASTPTGRNQPQHF. The rearrangement joins TRBV19 to TRBJ1-5, with TRBD1 matching 7 bases. Germline CDR1 is LNHDA and CDR2 is SQIVND (reference sequence). This CDR3 spans 14 amino acids. V was pared by 7 bases and J by 2 bases, with 5 bases of the junction left unmatched.

The V call is TRBV10-2, the J call TRBJ2-5, with TRBD2 matching 10 bases. The DNA matches TRBJ2-7 better at its end, which makes the J call doubtful. The CDR3 loop spans 15 amino acids. CDR1 and CDR2 from the germline V gene are WSHSY and SAAADI. CDR3 sequence: CASISGTSASYEQYF. CDR3 coding DNA: TGCGCCAGCATCTCCGGGACTAGCGCATCCTACGAGCAGTACTTC.

This clone has only one observation. The rearrangement links TRBV5-1 to TRBJ2-2, with a weak D call TRBD2 (5 bases). This CDR3 spans 14 amino acids. Germline V gives CDR1 SGHRS, CDR2 YFSETQ. The V and J ends lost 1 base and 2 bases respectively, with 6 bases between them. This CDR3 reads CASSLTGNTGELFF. Written as DNA, the CDR3 is TGCGCCAGCAGCTTGACGGGAAACACCGGGGAGCTGTTTTTT.